The sequence of this TCR beta chain was determined in a study of blood T cells in healthy people across ages. The germline V and J ends were trimmed by 8 bases and 8 bases, with 25 bases remaining between them. Germline-derived CDR1 and CDR2 are MNHNY and SVGAGI (reference sequence). There are 16 residues in the CDR3. With a J-beta primer mix and a sample-barcoded 5' primer, a second PCR ran about 7 to 12 cycles. TCRdb itself ran the 5' RACE reads through MiXCR, one entry per CDR3 protein. The table shows about 830,000 distinct CDR3 sequences, with 55% to 75% occurring only once. This clonotype is a singleton in its sample.

This TCR came from a man aged 30-40 years in good health. The sample comprised blood. The chain couples TRBV6-6 to TRBJ2-1; D might be TRBD2 (5 bases). The CDR3: CASRHTTSTLSYEQFF. DNA of the CDR3: TGTGCCAGCCGACATACTACTAGTACGCTTTCGTATGAGCAGTTCTTC.